The next 25 T cell receptor beta chains were all read from a single sample in a study of T-cell reconstitution after alpha-beta-depleted transplantation in children. As it was prepared, the TCRbeta library received unique molecular identifiers. TCRdb ran MiXCR on the PCR reads and lists one entry per CDR3 protein. Of some 640,000 distinct CDR3 sequences in the sample, approximately 17% were seen once. The sample here was PBMCs from the stem cell graft donor, taken from the stem cell graft. Receptors originate from a human donor who donated a stem cell graft to a child with acute myeloid leukemia.

In this sample, this clonotype turned up many times. This chain uses TRBV5-5 with TRBJ1-3; no clear D. V was trimmed by 1 base and J by 4 bases, leaving 6 bases between them. The CDR3 contains 13 residues. The germline CDR1 and CDR2 sequences are SGHKS and YYEKEE (reference sequence). The CDR3 sequence: CASSLTDGNTIYF. In nucleotides, the CDR3 is TGTGCCAGCAGCTTGACAGACGGAAACACCATATATTTT.

The chain uses TRBV5-5 and TRBJ1-4, with a possible D match to TRBD1 (5 bases). The CDR3 spans 15 residues. Looked up from germline, CDR1 is SGHKS and CDR2 is YYEKEE (reference sequence). V was shortened by 1 base and J by 0 bases, with 7 bases between the two germline ends. In nucleotides, the CDR3 is TGTGCCAGCAGCTTGTGGGGGACAACTAATGAAAAACTGTTTTTT. Amino acid sequence: CASSLWGTTNEKLFF.

In this sample, this clonotype turned up many times. The chain has TRBV10-3 and TRBJ1-2; 7 positions match TRBD1. V gave up 7 bases and J gave up 2 bases; unmatched junction bases: 10. This CDR3 is 15 amino acids long. Germline V lookup: CDR1 ENHRY, CDR2 SYGVKD. CDR3 protein: CAINAPEGANYGYTF. The CDR3 nucleotides read TGTGCCATCAATGCCCCGGAGGGGGCAAACTATGGCTACACCTTC.

This clonotype was picked up a small number of times. This chain uses TRBV29-1 with TRBJ2-6; no clear D gene. Germline values: CDR1 SQVTM, CDR2 ANQGSEA. The CDR3 consists of 11 residues. Trimming removed 8 bases at V and 4 bases at J, with 6 bases between. DNA of the CDR3: TGCAGCTCCTACGGGGCCAACGTCCTGACTTTC. Translated, it gives CSSYGANVLTF.

This clonotype has a handful of counts. The chain couples TRBV29-1 to TRBJ1-2; 7 bases map to TRBD1. This CDR3 spans 12 amino acids. With 8 bases clipped from V and 6 bases from J, the junction kept 9 bases outside the gene matches. Germline values: CDR1 SQVTM, CDR2 ANQGSEA. The CDR3, as DNA: TGCAGCTCCGGACAGGTTCGAGATGGCTACACCTTC. Translating gives CSSGQVRDGYTF.

This clonotype showed up many times. CDR3 coding DNA: TGCAGTGCCCCCGACAGGGAAGATTCACCCCTCCACTTT. Protein sequence: CSAPDREDSPLHF. This chain links TRBV20-1 with TRBJ1-6; 7 bases match TRBD1. V gave up 6 bases and J gave up 8 bases; unmatched junction bases: 7. Germline values: CDR1 DFQATT, CDR2 SNEGSKA (reference sequence). The CDR3 length is 13 residues.

Of note for this clonotype: Its ends do not fully match the called genes, so a read error is possible. This rearrangement joins TRBV20-1 to TRBJ1-3; possibly TRBD1 for D (5 bases). The CDR3 runs 17 residues. The germline gives CDR1 DFQATT, CDR2 SNEGSKA (reference sequence). For the CDR3, the DNA is TGCTGTGCCGGGGGAGGGGCAGGGCTGGAGTCTGGAAACACCATATATTTT. This encodes CCAGGGAGLESGNTIYF.

There are a few counts of this clonotype. V gene TRBV25-1 combines with J gene TRBJ2-7, with TRBD1 identical over 9 bases. V lost 1 base and J lost 0; bases outside the gene matches: 7. The length of the CDR3 is 17 residues. In germline, CDR1 is MGHDK, CDR2 SYGVNS. The CDR3 is CASSEFGTGRDSYEQYF. CDR3 bases: TGTGCCAGCAGTGAATTTGGGACAGGGAGGGACTCCTACGAGCAGTACTTC.

This clonotype has a count of ten or more. The V call is TRBV7-2, the J call TRBJ1-2; D may be TRBD1 (5 bases). Germline V CDR1 and CDR2: SGHTA, FQGNSA. The CDR3 is 14 residues long. V lost 2 bases and J lost 6, with 13 bases in between. CDR3 in DNA: TGTGCCAGCAGCTTAAATGGTCGAGGGGATGGCTACACCTTC. Translating gives CASSLNGRGDGYTF.

This clonotype was counted ten times or more. The chain has TRBV20-1 and TRBJ1-1, with a tentative D call TRBD1 (6 bases). The CDR3 is 14 residues long. Per the germline V gene, CDR1 is DFQATT and CDR2 is SNEGSKA (reference sequence). The V end was cut by 3 bases, the J end by 1 base, with 12 bases between. CDR3 bases: TGCAGTGCTAGGCGGGGGGGCCCGAACACTGAAGCTTTCTTT. This encodes CSARRGGPNTEAFF.

The CDR3 nucleotides are TGTGCCATCAGTGAGCCGACCACAGGGGTGGACACTGAAGCTTTCTTT. Amino acid sequence: CAISEPTTGVDTEAFF. The gene calls are TRBV10-3 and TRBJ1-1; 7 bases fit TRBD1. V lost 2 bases to trimming and J lost 3 bases; unmatched junction nucleotides: 9. The CDR3 runs to 16 residues. Germline CDR1 ENHRY, CDR2 SYGVKD.

This clonotype was picked up many times. The gene calls are TRBV29-1 and TRBJ1-1; D perhaps matches TRBD1 (6 bases). Germline-derived CDR1 and CDR2 are SQVTM and ANQGSEA. The CDR3 extends over 13 amino acids. Trimming took 5 bases from V and 7 from J, leaving 17 bases between them. CDR3 DNA: TGCAGCGTTTTACTGGGGACACCCTTTGAAGCTTTCTTT. Protein: CSVLLGTPFEAFF. Using reference TRBV29-1 and TRBJ1-1 for the parts outside the CDR3, the full variable domain is SAVISQKPSRDICQRGTSLTIQCQVDSQVTMMFWYRQQPGQSLTLIATANQGSEATYESGFVIDKFPISRPNLTFSTLTVSNMSPEDSSIYLCSVLLGTPFEAFFGQGTRLTVV.

V gene TRBV7-9 combines with J gene TRBJ1-1; D is unresolved. This CDR3 contains 15 residues. The germline V gene has CDR1 SEHNR and CDR2 FQNEAQ (reference sequence). V lost 4 bases and J 0 bases, leaving 12 bases between the germline ends. The CDR3 DNA reads TGTGCCAGCAGCTCGCACGGTGGCATGAACACTGAAGCTTTCTTT. Its translation is CASSSHGGMNTEAFF.

This chain links TRBV7-8 with TRBJ1-5, with D perhaps matching TRBD1 (5 bases). V was cut by 4 bases and J by 2 bases, with 12 bases left in between. CDR1 is SGHVS, CDR2 FQNEAQ, per germline. This CDR3 region has 15 residues. The CDR3 protein is CASSWGTLGNQPQHF. The DNA for the CDR3 is TGTGCCAGCAGCTGGGGGACTTTGGGCAATCAGCCCCAGCATTTT.

This clonotype was observed a few times. V usage is TRBV12-3 or TRBV12-4 and J usage is TRBJ2-3, with TRBD2 matching 12 bases. The CDR3 is 16 amino acids. V shed 5 bases, J shed 2 bases, and the junction held 5 bases outside the gene matches. In DNA, the CDR3 is TGTGCCAGCAGTCCCGCTAGCGGGGGGGACACAGATACGCAGTATTTT. Its translation: CASSPASGGDTDTQYF.

V and J are TRBV7-2 and TRBJ2-1; no clear D. Trimming pared 5 bases from V and 12 bases from J, leaving 11 bases between. Germline V lookup: CDR1 SGHTA, CDR2 FQGNSA. The CDR3 runs to 11 residues. CDR3 protein: CASSPSEVQFF. In DNA, the CDR3 is TGTGCCAGCAGCCCAAGCGAGGTGCAGTTCTTC.

This clonotype was observed at least ten times. V gene TRBV20-1 combines with J gene TRBJ1-1, with D unclear. The CDR3 length is 13 residues. The germline V gene encodes CDR1 DFQATT and CDR2 SNEGSKA (reference sequence). V was cut by 7 bases and J by 0 bases, with 12 bases left in between. The CDR3 here is CSGFDTLNTEAFF. The CDR3 DNA sequence: TGCAGTGGGTTTGACACATTGAACACTGAAGCTTTCTTT.

This sequence joins TRBV2 and TRBJ2-2; D might be TRBD2 (5 bases). The CDR3 sequence is 14 residues long. V lost 6 bases and J 6 bases, leaving 14 bases between the germline ends. CDR1 SNHLY and CDR2 FYNNEI come from the germline V gene. CDR3 residues: CASSLLRRAGELFF. CDR3 coding DNA: TGTGCCAGCAGCCTACTTCGGCGGGCCGGGGAGCTGTTTTTT.

This clonotype was seen ten or more times. The chain uses TRBV28 and TRBJ1-1; the D is unclear. CDR3 size: 14 residues. Trimming left V 2 bases short and J 1 base short, with 8 bases between. CDR1 is MDHEN and CDR2 is SYDVKM in the germline V gene. The CDR3 DNA follows: TGTGCCAGCAGTTTAGGGCCAGAGAACACTGAAGCTTTCTTT. Amino acids: CASSLGPENTEAFF.

This clonotype was counted between two and nine times. The rearrangement joins TRBV11-2 to TRBJ2-3; D may match TRBD1 or TRBD2 (6 bases each). V lost 2 bases and J lost 4, with 22 bases in between. The CDR3 totals 18 residues. CDR1 and CDR2 from the germline V gene are SGHAT and FQNNGV. This chain's CDR3 is CASSLLGGRDTESDTQYF. The CDR3 bases are TGTGCCAGCAGCTTATTGGGAGGACGGGACACTGAGTCAGATACGCAGTATTTT.

This clonotype has just a few counts. The chain has TRBV12-5 and TRBJ1-5, with TRBD1 matching over 10 bases. Trimming cost V 4 bases and J 0 bases; bases outside gene matches: 9. The CDR3 is 18 amino acids. Per the germline V gene, CDR1 is LGHNT and CDR2 is FRNRAP. CDR3 loop: CASGYTRDRGYSNQPQHF. DNA of the CDR3: TGTGCTAGTGGTTACACCCGGGACAGGGGCTATAGCAATCAGCCCCAGCATTTT.

The CDR3 sequence is CASSWIDSNQPQHF. The CDR3 DNA follows: TGTGCCAGCAGCTGGATCGATAGCAATCAGCCCCAGCATTTT. This chain connects TRBV11-1 to TRBJ1-5; D is undetermined. The CDR3 extends over 14 amino acids. V was clipped by 4 bases and J by 0 bases, with 7 bases between them. Germline V CDR1 and CDR2: SGHAT, FQDESV (reference sequence).

This clonotype was recorded at least ten times. The chain couples TRBV7-3 to TRBJ2-3; TRBD1 agrees at 9 bases. The junction had 7 bases not matched to a gene; V was cut back by 5 bases and J by 7 bases. Germline V gives CDR1 SGHTA, CDR2 FQGTGA. The CDR3 contains 14 residues. CDR3 sequence (DNA): TGTGCCAGCAGCAAGGGACAGGGTTCGAATACGCAGTATTTT. Protein: CASSKGQGSNTQYF. Filled out from reference TRBV7-3 and TRBJ2-3, the complete variable domain reads GAGVSQTPSNKVTEKGKYVELRCDPISGHTALYWYRQSLGQGPEFLIYFQGTGAADDSGLPNDRFFAVRPEGSVSTLKIQRTERGDSAVYLCASSKGQGSNTQYFGPGTRLTVL.

The chain has TRBV30 and TRBJ1-2; D gene uncertain. Looked up from germline, CDR1 is GTSNPN and CDR2 is SVGIG (reference sequence). The V end was cut by 4 bases, the J end by 9 bases, with 3 bases between. This CDR3 region has 8 residues. Here the CDR3 reads CAWNRYTF. In DNA form, the CDR3 reads TGTGCCTGGAACCGCTACACCTTC.

Ten or more counts support this clonotype. V and J are TRBV13 and TRBJ1-6, with D possibly being TRBD1 (6 bases). The V gene lost 5 bases and the J gene lost 9 bases, with 11 bases spanning the gap. Germline lookup yields CDR1 PRHDT and CDR2 FYEKMQ (reference sequence). The CDR3 sequence is 13 residues long. The CDR3 sequence: CASSMDSSSPLHF. In DNA, the CDR3 is TGTGCCAGCAGCATGGACAGTAGTTCACCCCTCCACTTT. Full variable domain (missing parts from reference TRBV13 and TRBJ1-6): AAGVIQSPRHLIKEKRETATLKCYPIPRHDTVYWYQQGPGQDPQFLISFYEKMQSDKGSIPDRFSAQQFSDYHSELNMSSLELGDSALYFCASSMDSSSPLHFGNGTRLTVT.